This T cell receptor (beta chain) was sequenced during a study of Graves' ophthalmopathy and Graves' hyperthyroidism. Study conclusions and caveats: Researchers report that a 13-signature model separated ophthalmopathy from stable hyperthyroidism, posting 87.88% sensitivity and 65% to 82% specificity. Most thyroid-expanded clonotypes exceeding 0.001 frequency were also found in blood.

Hyperthyroidism patients, all newly diagnosed, had under 2 months' duration and ages of 18 to 65. Orbital computed tomography and thyroid ultrasound, along with TRAb, serum thyroxine and clinical symptoms, underpinned diagnosis. Comment on this clonotype: Its target is not known.

CDR3 length equals 15 residues. CDR1 is KGHSH and CDR2 is LQKENI in the germline V gene. Unmatched junction bases numbered 7, after V lost 1 base and J lost 6 bases. Amplified TCR beta CDR3 regions were obtained using RNA transcripts as template. RT-PCR with HTBI primers came first, then second-round multiplex PCR. TCRdb reprocessed the multiplex PCR reads with MiXCR, giving one entry per CDR3 protein. Counted here are a few hundred thousand distinct CDR3 sequences, under 45% occurring once; the ten biggest clones make up 3.5% to 4.5%. The chain links TRBV18 to TRBJ1-2; the match to TRBD1 covers 8 bases. This clonotype originated in an adult man with Graves' hyperthyroidism. Sequenced material: peripheral blood or thyroid tissue (not recorded which). As DNA, the CDR3 is TGTGCCAGCTCACCACTTCAGGGGGCGACCGATGGCTACACCTTC. This encodes CASSPLQGATDGYTF.